This T cell receptor (beta chain) was captured by sequencing in a study of cytomegalovirus exposure and HLA in healthy donors. This clone has just a few counts. The antigen remains unidentified. The data were produced by immunoSEQ multiplex PCR, yet TCRdb's version contains in-frame clones alone and is incomplete. The sample has 220,000 or so clones, over 70% seen once. General study findings and limits: Most TCR sequences were rare, but some public TCRs occurred in many donors. CMV antigen specificity was confirmed in vitro for a few CMV-associated chains. The study listed roughly 160 cytomegalovirus-associated TCR beta chains.

The donors were members of the approximately 130-subject validation cohort (separate from the approximately 670-subject first cohort). Per the germline V gene, CDR1 is SGDLS and CDR2 is YYNGEE. The CDR3 consists of 14 residues. V lost 4 bases and J lost 8, with 16 bases in between. This sequence joins TRBV9 and TRBJ2-4, with D unresolved. The sequence was collected from a woman aged 30 to 39 in good health and CMV-seropositive. The sequencing sample was made of PBMCs. The CDR3 here is CASSPENKGDIQYF. In DNA form, the CDR3 reads TGTGCCAGCAGCCCGGAGAACAAGGGTGACATTCAGTACTTC.